This T cell receptor (beta chain) came from a study of cytomegalovirus exposure and HLA in healthy donors. The PCR used 60 Vbeta and 13 Jbeta primers. Libraries were prepared by immunoSEQ multiplex PCR; TCRdb keeps only in-frame clonotypes and omits some of them. The sample includes 120,000 to 150,000 clones, roughly 80% seen only once; the top ten take approximately 6.3%. Looked up from germline, CDR1 is LGHNT and CDR2 is FRNRAP. This CDR3 comprises 13 residues. Worth noting for this clone: What it binds is unknown. The junction differs from germline at one of its ends, possibly a read error.

Findings of the study overall: The authors listed around 150 TCR beta chains as cytomegalovirus-associated. In a later analysis, HLA-associated TCR beta chains were more clonally expanded than equally common others. Certain indistinguishable V segments, among them TRBV6-2 and TRBV6-3, were excluded. Researchers reported in a later analysis that common viral pathogens appeared linked to several top clusters.

The specimen sequenced was PBMCs. The chain recombines TRBV12-5 with TRBJ2-7; TRBD1 aligns across 9 bases. The sequence was obtained from a woman aged 40-49 years in good health and CMV-seropositive. CDR3 nucleotides: TGTGCTAGTGGGTTGGGACAGGGCTACGAGCAGTACTTC. Encoded protein: CASGLGQGYEQYF.